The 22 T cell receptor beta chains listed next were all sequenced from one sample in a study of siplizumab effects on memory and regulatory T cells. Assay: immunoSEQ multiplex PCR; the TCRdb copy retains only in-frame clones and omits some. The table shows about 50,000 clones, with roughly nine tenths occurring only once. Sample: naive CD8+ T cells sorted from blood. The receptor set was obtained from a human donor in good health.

The DNA of the CDR3 is TGTGCCATCAGAGGTACATCCGACGAGCAGTACTTC. Protein: CAIRGTSDEQYF. J is TRBJ2-7 and V is TRBV10-3; D unclear. The CDR3 spans 12 residues. From germline, CDR1 is ENHRY and CDR2 SYGVKD. The V end lost 6 bases, the J end lost 5 bases, and 11 bases lay between the germline ends.

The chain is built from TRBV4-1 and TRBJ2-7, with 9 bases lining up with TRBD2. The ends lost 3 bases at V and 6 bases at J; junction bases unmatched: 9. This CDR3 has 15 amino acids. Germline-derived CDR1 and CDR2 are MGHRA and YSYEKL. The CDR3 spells CASSQSPSGVGEQYF. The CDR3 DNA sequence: TGCGCCAGCAGCCAGTCACCTAGCGGGGTGGGCGAGCAGTACTTC.

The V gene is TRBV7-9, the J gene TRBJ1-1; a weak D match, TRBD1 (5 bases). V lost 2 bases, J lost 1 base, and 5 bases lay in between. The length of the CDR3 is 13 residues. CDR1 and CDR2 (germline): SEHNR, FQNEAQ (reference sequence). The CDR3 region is CASSLTGNTEAFF. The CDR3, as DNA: TGTGCCAGCAGCTTAACAGGGAACACTGAAGCTTTCTTT.

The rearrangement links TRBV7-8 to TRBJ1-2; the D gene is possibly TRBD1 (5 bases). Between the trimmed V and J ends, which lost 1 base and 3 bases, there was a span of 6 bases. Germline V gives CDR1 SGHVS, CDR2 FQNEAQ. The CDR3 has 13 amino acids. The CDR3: CASSLGRDYGYTF. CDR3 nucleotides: TGTGCCAGCAGCTTAGGCAGGGACTATGGCTACACCTTC.

This CDR3 reads CASSLTLRDTYYEQYF. The CDR3 bases are TGTGCCAGCAGTCTCACCCTCCGGGACACCTACTACGAGCAGTACTTC. This chain uses TRBV27 with TRBJ2-7; D may be TRBD1 (6 bases). With 5 bases removed from V and 3 bases from J, the gap between germline ends came to 20 bases. From germline, CDR1 is MNHEY and CDR2 SMNVEV (reference sequence). The CDR3 has 16 amino acids.

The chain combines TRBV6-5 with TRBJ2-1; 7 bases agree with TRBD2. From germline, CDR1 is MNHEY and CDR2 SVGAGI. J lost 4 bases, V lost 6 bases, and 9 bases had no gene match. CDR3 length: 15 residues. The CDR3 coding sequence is TGTGCCAGCAGGACCGAACGGGAGGTATACAATGAGCAGTTCTTC. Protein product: CASRTEREVYNEQFF.

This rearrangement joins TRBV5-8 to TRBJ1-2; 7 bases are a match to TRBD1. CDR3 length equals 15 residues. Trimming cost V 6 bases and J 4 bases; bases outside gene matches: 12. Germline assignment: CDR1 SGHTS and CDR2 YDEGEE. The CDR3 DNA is TGTGCCAGCATCAACGACAGGGTTTTGGGCTATGGCTACACCTTC. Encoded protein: CASINDRVLGYGYTF.

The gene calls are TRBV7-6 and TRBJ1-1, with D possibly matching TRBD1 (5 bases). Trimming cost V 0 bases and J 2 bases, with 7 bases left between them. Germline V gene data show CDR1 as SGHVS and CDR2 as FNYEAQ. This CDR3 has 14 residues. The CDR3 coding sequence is TGTGCCAGCAGCTTAGCCCAGGGAAACACTGAAGCTTTCTTT. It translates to CASSLAQGNTEAFF.

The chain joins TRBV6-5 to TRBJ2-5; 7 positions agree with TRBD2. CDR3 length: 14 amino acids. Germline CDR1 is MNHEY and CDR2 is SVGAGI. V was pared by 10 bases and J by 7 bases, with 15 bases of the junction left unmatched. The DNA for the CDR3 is TGTGCCACCTCCGAAACCGGACTAGATGTGACCCAGTACTTC. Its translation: CATSETGLDVTQYF.

In nucleotides, the CDR3 is TGTGCCAGCAGTGACTTTGACGGTGAGCAGTTCTTC. This codes for CASSDFDGEQFF. The chain joins TRBV25-1 to TRBJ2-1; D gene uncertain. The V end lost 3 bases, the J end lost 9 bases, and 9 bases lay between the germline ends. Germline CDR1 reads MGHDK; CDR2 reads SYGVNS. The CDR3 consists of 12 residues.

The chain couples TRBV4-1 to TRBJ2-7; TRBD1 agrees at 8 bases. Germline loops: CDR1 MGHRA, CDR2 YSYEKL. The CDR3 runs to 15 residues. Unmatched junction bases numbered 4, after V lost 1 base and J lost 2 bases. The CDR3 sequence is CASSQGTGSPYEQYF. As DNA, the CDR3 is TGCGCCAGCAGCCAAGGGACAGGGTCCCCCTACGAGCAGTACTTC.

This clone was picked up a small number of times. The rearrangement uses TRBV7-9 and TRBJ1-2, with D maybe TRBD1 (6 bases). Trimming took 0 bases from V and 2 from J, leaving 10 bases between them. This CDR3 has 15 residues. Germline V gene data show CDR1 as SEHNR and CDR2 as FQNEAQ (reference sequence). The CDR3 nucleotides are TGTGCCAGCAGCTTAGCTACAGGGCTAAACTATGGCTACACCTTC. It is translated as CASSLATGLNYGYTF.

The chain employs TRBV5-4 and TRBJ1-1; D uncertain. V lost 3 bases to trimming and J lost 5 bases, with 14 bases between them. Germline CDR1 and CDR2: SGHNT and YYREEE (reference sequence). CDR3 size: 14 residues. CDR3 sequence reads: CASSSSDPRTEAFF. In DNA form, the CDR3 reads TGTGCCAGCAGCTCCTCCGATCCGAGGACTGAAGCTTTCTTT.

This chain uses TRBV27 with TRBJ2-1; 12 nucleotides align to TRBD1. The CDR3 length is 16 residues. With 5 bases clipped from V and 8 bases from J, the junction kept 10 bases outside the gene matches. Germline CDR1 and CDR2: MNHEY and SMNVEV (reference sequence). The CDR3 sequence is CASSPPGQGAKDEQFF. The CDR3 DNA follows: TGTGCCAGCAGTCCGCCGGGACAGGGGGCGAAAGATGAGCAGTTCTTC.

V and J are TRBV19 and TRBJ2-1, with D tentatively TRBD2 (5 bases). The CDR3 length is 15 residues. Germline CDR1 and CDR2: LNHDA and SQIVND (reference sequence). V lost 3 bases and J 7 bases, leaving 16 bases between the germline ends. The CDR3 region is CASSIGLIPGNEQFF. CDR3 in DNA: TGTGCCAGTAGTATCGGACTCATTCCGGGGAATGAGCAGTTCTTC.

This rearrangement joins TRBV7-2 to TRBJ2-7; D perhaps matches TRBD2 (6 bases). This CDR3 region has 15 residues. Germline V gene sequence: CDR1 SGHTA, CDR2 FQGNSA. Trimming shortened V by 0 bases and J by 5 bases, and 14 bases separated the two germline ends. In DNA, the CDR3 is TGTGCCAGCAGCTTAGCGGGACTCCAGAACCACGAGCAGTACTTC. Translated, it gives CASSLAGLQNHEQYF. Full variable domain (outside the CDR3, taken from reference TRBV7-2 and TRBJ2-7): GAGVSQSPSNKVTEKGKDVELRCDPISGHTALYWYRQSLGQGLEFLIYFQGNSAPDKSGLPSDRFSAERTGGSVSTLTIQRTQQEDSAVYLCASSLAGLQNHEQYFGPGTRLTVT.

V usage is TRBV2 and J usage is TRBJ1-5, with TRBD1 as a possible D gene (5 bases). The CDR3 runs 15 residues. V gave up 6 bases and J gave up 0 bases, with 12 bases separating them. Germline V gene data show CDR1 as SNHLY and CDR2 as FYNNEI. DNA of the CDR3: TGTGCCAGCAGATACGGGACCGATAGCAATCAGCCCCAGCATTTT. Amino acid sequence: CASRYGTDSNQPQHF.

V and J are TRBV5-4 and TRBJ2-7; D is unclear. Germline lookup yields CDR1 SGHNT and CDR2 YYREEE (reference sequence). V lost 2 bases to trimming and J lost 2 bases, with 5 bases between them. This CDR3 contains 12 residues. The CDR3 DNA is TGTGCCAGCAGCTTAAGAACCTACGAGCAGTACTTC. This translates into CASSLRTYEQYF. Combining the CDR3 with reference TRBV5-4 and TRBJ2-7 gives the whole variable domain ETGVTQSPTHLIKTRGQQVTLRCSSQSGHNTVSWYQQALGQGPQFIFQYYREEENGRGNFPPRFSGLQFPNYSSELNVNALELDDSALYLCASSLRTYEQYFGPGTRLTVT.

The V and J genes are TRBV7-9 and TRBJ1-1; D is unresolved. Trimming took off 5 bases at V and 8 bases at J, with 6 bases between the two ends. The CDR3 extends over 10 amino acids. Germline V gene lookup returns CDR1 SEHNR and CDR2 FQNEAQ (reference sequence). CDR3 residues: CASSVNEAFF. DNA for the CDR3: TGTGCCAGCAGCGTCAACGAAGCTTTCTTT. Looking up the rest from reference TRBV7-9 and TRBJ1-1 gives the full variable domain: DTGVSQNPRHKITKRGQNVTFRCDPISEHNRLYWYRQTLGQGPEFLTYFQNEAQLEKSRLLSDRFSAERPKGSFSTLEIQRTEQGDSAMYLCASSVNEAFFGQGTRLTVV.

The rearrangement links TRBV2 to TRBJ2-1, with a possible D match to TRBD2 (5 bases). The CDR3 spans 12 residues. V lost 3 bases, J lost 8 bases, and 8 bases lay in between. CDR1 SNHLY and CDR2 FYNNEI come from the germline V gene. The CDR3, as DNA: TGTGCCAGCAGTGATGGAGCGGATGAGCAGTTCTTC. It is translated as CASSDGADEQFF.

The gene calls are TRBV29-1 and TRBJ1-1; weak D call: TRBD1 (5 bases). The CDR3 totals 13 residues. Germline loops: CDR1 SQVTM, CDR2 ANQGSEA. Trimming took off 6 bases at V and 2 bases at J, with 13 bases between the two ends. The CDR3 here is CSVRDGSNTEAFF. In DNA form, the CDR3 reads TGCAGCGTCCGGGACGGAAGTAACACTGAAGCTTTCTTT.

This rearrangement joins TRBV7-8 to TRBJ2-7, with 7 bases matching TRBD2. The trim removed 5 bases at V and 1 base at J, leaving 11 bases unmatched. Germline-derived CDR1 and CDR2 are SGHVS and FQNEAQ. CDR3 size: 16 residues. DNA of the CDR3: TGTGCCAGCAGCCTTCGGCTAGCGGAGATATCCTACGAGCAGTACTTC. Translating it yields CASSLRLAEISYEQYF.